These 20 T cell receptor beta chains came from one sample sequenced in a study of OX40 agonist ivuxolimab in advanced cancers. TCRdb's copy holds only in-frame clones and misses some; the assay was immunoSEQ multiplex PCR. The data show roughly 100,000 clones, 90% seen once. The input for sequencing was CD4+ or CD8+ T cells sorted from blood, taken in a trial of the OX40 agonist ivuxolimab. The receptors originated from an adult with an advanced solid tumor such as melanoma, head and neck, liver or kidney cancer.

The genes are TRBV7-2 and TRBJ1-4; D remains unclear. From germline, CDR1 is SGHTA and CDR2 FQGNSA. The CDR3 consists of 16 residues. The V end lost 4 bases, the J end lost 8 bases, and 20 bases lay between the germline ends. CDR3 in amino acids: CASSSEIPSFSEKLFF. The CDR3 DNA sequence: TGTGCCAGCAGCTCAGAGATCCCCTCTTTTTCAGAAAAACTGTTTTTT.

The CDR3 loop reads CASSRGPVSTDTQYF. Here the CDR3 DNA reads TGTGCCAGCAGCCGGGGGCCAGTAAGCACAGATACGCAGTATTTT. The chain has TRBV11-3 and TRBJ2-3; D may match TRBD1 or TRBD2 (6 bases each). Per germline, CDR1 SGHNT and CDR2 YENEEA. This CDR3 is built from 15 residues. Deletions cut 5 bases from V and 0 bases from J, with 12 bases between.

The CDR3 here is CASSVAEGGTRTDTQYF. The CDR3 bases are TGTGCCAGCAGCGTAGCGGAGGGGGGGACCCGGACAGATACGCAGTATTTT. This chain links TRBV9 with TRBJ2-3, with D perhaps matching TRBD2 (7 bases). The V and J ends lost 0 bases and 3 bases respectively, with 17 bases between them. The CDR3 contains 17 residues. The germline CDR1 and CDR2 sequences are SGDLS and YYNGEE.

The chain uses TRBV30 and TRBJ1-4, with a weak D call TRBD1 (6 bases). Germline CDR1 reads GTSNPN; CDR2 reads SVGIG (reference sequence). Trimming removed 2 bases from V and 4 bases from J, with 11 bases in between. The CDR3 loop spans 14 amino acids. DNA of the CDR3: TGTGCCTGGAGTCCTGGACAGTATAATGAAAAACTGTTTTTT. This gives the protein CAWSPGQYNEKLFF.

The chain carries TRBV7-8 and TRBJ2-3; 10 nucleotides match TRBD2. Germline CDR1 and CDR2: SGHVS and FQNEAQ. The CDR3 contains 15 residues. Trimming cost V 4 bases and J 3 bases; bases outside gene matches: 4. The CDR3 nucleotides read TGTGCCAGCAGCTCCCTAGCGGGAGTAACAGATACGCAGTATTTT. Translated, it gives CASSSLAGVTDTQYF.

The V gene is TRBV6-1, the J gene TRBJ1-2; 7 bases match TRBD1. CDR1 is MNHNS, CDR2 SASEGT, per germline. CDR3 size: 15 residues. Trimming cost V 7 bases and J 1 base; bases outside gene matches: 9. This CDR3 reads CASTPNTGVNYGYTF. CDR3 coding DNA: TGTGCCAGCACCCCCAACACAGGGGTTAACTATGGCTACACCTTC.

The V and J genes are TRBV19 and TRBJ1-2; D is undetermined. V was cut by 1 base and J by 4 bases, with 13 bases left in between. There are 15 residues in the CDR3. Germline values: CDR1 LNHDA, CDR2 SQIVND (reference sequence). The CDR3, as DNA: TGTGCCAGTAGTATAGTGCAGAGGGCCCTCTATGGCTACACCTTC. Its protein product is CASSIVQRALYGYTF.

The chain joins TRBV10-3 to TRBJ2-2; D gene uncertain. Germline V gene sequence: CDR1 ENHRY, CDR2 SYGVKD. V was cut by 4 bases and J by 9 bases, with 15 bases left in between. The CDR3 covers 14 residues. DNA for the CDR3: TGTGCCATCAGTGCTTCACTAATACCCAGGGAGCTGTTTTTT. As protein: CAISASLIPRELFF.

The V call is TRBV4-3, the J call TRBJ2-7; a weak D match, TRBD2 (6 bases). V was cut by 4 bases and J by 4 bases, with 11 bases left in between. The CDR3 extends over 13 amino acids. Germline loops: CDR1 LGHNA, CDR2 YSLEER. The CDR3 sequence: CASSPGLTYEQYF. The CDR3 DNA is TGCGCCAGCAGCCCGGGACTGACTTACGAGCAGTACTTC.

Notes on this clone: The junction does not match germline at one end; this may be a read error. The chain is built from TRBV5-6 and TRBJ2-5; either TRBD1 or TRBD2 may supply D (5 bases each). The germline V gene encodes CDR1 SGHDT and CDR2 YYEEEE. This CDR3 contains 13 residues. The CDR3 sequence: CASSFGTQGTQYF. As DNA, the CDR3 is TGTGCCAGCAGCTTCGGGACCCAAGGGACCCAGTACTTC.

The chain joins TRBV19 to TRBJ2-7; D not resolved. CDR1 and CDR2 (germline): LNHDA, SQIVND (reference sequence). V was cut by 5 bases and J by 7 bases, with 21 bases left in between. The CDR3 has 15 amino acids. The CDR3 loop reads CASSLDLLSPGEQYF. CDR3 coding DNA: TGTGCCAGTAGTCTGGACCTCCTAAGCCCTGGGGAGCAGTACTTC.

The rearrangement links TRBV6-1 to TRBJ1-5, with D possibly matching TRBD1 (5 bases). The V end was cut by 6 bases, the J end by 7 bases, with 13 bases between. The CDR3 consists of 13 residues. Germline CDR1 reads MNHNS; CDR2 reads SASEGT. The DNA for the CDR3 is TGTGCCAGCAGAGACAGTTACAGGCAGCCCCAGCATTTT. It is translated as CASRDSYRQPQHF.

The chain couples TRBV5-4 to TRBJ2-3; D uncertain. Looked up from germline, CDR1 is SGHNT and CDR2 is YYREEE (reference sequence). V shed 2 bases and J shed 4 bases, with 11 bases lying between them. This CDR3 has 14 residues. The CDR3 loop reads CASSLISAPDTQYF. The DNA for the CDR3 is TGTGCCAGCAGCTTAATATCGGCCCCAGATACGCAGTATTTT.

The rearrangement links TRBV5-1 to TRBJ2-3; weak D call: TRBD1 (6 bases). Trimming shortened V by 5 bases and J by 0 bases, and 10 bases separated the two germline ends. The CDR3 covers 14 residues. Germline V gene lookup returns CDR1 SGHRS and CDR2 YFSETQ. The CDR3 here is CASRRQESTDTQYF. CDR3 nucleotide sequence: TGCGCCAGCAGAAGACAGGAGAGCACAGATACGCAGTATTTT.

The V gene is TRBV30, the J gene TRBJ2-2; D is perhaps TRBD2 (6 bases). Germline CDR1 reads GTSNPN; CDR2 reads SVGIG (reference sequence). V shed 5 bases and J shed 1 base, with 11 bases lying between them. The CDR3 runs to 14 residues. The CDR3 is CAWDPGLNTGELFF. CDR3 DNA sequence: TGTGCCTGGGATCCGGGACTGAACACCGGGGAGCTGTTTTTT.

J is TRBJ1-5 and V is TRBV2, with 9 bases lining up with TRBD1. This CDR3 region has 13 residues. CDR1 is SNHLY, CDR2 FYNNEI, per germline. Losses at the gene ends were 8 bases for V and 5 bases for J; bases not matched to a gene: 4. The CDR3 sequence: CASLGTGHQPQHF. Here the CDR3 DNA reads TGTGCCAGCTTGGGGACAGGGCATCAGCCCCAGCATTTT.

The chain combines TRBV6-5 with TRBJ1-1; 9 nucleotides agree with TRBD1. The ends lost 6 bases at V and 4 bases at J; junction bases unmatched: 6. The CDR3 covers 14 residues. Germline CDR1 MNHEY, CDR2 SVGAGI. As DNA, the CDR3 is TGTGCCAGCAGCTTGACAGGGGGGGTCACTGAAGCTTTCTTT. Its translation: CASSLTGGVTEAFF.

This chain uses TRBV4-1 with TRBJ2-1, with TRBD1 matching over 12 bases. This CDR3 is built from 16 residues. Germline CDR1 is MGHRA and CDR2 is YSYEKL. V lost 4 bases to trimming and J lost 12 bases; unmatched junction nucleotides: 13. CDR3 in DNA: TGCGCCAGCAGCCTGCACCCACCGGGACAGGGGGCCGGGCAGTTCTTC. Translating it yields CASSLHPPGQGAGQFF.

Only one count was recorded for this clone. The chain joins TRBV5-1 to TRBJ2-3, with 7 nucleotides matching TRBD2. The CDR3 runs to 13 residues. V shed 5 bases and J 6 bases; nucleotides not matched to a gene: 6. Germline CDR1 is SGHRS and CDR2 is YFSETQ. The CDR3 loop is CASRWRETDTQYF. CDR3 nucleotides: TGCGCCAGCAGATGGCGGGAGACCGATACGCAGTATTTT.

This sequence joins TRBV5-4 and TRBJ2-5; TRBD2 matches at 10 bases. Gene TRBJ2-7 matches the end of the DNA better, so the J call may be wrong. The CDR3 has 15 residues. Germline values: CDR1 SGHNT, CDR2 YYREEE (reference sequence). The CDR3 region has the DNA TGTGCCAGCAGCAGAGGGACTAGCGACCCCTACGAGCAGTACTTC. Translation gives CASSRGTSDPYEQYF.